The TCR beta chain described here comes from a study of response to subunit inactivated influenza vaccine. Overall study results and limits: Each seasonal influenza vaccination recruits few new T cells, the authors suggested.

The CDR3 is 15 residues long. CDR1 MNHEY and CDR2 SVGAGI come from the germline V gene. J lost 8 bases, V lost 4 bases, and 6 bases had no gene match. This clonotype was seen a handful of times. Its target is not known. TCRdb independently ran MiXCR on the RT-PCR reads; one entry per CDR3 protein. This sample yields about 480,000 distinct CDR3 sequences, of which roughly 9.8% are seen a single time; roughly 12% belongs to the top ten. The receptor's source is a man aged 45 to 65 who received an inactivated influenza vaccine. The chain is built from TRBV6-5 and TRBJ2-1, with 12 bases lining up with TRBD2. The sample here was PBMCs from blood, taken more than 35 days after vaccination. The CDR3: CASSSSGRASDEQFF. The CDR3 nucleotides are TGTGCCAGCAGTTCTAGCGGGAGGGCATCCGATGAGCAGTTCTTC.